The entry below describes one TCR beta chain. The data derive from a study of blood T cell repertoires in COVID-19. Background on the study: Sites in the United States, Italy and Spain provided acute and convalescent COVID-19 samples. T cells, B-cell-depleted T cells, or PBMCs supplied cDNA or gDNA.

Original processing notes: Estimation of nucleated cell counts was performed using reference gene primer amplification. Measured with immunoSEQ multiplex PCR; TCRdb has only the in-frame clones, and not every one. The V and J calls and clone size are taken from that table; D and trimming were inferred from the DNA. The data contain 70,000 to 95,000 clones, roughly 86% of them singletons. This TCR derives from a human donor in a cohort sampled during active COVID-19. Source material: peripheral blood.

The CDR3 sequence: CASSREVNTEAFF. CDR3 nucleotides: TGCGCCAGCAGCCGTGAGGTGAACACTGAAGCTTTCTTT. The genes are TRBV4-3 and TRBJ1-1; D not certain. The V end was cut by 4 bases, the J end by 0 bases, with 6 bases between. The CDR3 spans 13 residues. Germline CDR1 LGHNA, CDR2 YSLEER.